The clone carrying this T cell receptor beta chain came up many times. TCRdb re-called the PCR reads with MiXCR, one entry per CDR3 protein. Here the sample spans 35,000 to 45,000 distinct CDR3 sequences, 19% being singletons. The data were obtained in a study of molecular identifiers for immune sequencing clone quantification. V lost 3 bases and J 5 bases, leaving 10 bases between the germline ends. This CDR3 contains 13 residues. The sequence was collected from a human donor in good health. Some libraries in this study had Jurkat cell RNA spiked in. Sequencing was done on a sample of naive CD8+ T cells from blood, with Jurkat cell RNA spiked in. Described subset: FACS-sorted CD8+CD4-CCR7+CD45RA+ naive T cells. The genes are TRBV12-3 or TRBV12-4 and TRBJ1-1; D unclear. Written as DNA, the CDR3 is TGTGCCAGCAGTTTTAGCCCCCCAACTGAAGCTTTCTTT. Its translation is CASSFSPPTEAFF.